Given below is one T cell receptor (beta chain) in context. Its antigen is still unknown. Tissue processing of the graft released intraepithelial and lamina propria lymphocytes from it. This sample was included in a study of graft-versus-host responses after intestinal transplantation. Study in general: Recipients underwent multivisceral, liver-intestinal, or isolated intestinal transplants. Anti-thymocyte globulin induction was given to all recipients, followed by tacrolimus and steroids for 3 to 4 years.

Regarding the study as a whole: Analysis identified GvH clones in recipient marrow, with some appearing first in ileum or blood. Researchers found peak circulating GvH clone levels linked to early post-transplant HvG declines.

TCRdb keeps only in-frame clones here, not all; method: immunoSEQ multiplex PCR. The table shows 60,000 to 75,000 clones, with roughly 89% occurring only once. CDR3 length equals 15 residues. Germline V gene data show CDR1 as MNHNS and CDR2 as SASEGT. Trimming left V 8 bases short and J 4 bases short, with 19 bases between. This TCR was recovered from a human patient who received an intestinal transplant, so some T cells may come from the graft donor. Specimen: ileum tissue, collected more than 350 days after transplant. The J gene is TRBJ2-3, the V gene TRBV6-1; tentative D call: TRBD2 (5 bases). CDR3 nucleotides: TGTGCCAGCTCCCGCGAGCGGCCAGGCGCAGATACGCAGTATTTT. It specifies CASSRERPGADTQYF.